The TCR beta chain under discussion was sequenced for a study of CD8+CD57+ T cells in acquired aplastic anemia. As for the study in general: Average DNA yield from sorted CD4+ and CD8+ cells was roughly 3 ug.

Of note for this clonotype: The antigen is unknown. Sequence at one end of the junction differs from germline and may be a read error.

Patients chosen for sequencing had shown CD8+CD57+ cell expansion by flow cytometry. As a group, the patients uniformly had severe acquired aplastic anemia. Patients were untreated when blood was sampled. Profiles of TCR beta VDJ and CDR3 were generated from a genomic DNA template. TCRdb reprocessed the reads with MiXCR, giving one entry per CDR3 protein. The sample yields approximately 250,000 distinct CDR3 sequences, around 82% seen once. CDR1 SEHNR and CDR2 FQNEAQ come from the germline V gene (reference sequence). CDR3 length: 14 residues. General study findings and limits: Nearly 30 CD8+ CDR3 sequences were shared between patients and controls.

The sequence came from a human donor with aplastic anemia. Input material: sorted CD4+, CD8+, or CD8+CD57+ T cells (not recorded which) from PBMCs. The chain uses TRBV7-9 and TRBJ2-5; TRBD1 is a possible D gene (5 bases). Here the CDR3 DNA reads TGTGCCACCAGCACCGCGACAGACAATCAGCCCCAGCATTTC. Residues: CATSTATDNQPQHF.